This TCR beta chain was documented in a study of cytomegalovirus exposure and HLA in healthy donors. Study-level background: Roughly 180 million T cells yielded 90 million to 130 million unique TCR beta sequences, as an earlier analysis found.

The PCR used 60 Vbeta and 13 Jbeta primers. TCRdb's table, derived via immunoSEQ multiplex PCR, lists solely in-frame clones and lacks some. The repertoire holds roughly 80,000 clones, with roughly two thirds as singletons. Germline V lookup: CDR1 GTSNPN, CDR2 SVGIG (reference sequence). Deletions cut 2 bases from V and 4 bases from J, with 11 bases between. CDR3 length equals 14 residues. Worth noting for this clone: What it binds is not known.

Findings of the study overall: In vitro testing confirmed a few CMV-associated chains as specific for CMV antigens. Fewer N-insertions (relative to the roughly 720-donor mean) were reportedly seen in an Asian-associated ancestry cluster in a later analysis. What was likely a sequencing artifact was a cluster of highly shared sequence variants.

Sequenced sample: PBMCs. This receptor was identified in a woman in her fifties or sixties in good health and CMV-seropositive. The gene calls are TRBV30 and TRBJ1-4, with a tentative D call TRBD1 (5 bases). The CDR3 spells CAWSPATVNEKLFF. Written as DNA, the CDR3 is TGTGCCTGGAGTCCTGCGACAGTTAATGAAAAACTGTTTTTT. Full variable domain (outside the CDR3, taken from reference TRBV30 and TRBJ1-4): SQTIHQWPATLVQPVGSPLSLECTVEGTSNPNLYWYRQAAGRGLQLLFYSVGIGQISSEVPQNLSASRPQDRQFILSSKKLLLSDSGFYLCAWSPATVNEKLFFGSGTQLSVL.